These T cell receptor beta chains were read from a single sample in a study of radiotherapy plus CTLA-4 blockade in lung cancer. The assay was immunoSEQ multiplex PCR, and TCRdb's table has in-frame clones only and misses some. The sample gives roughly 70,000 clones, around 87% of which show up once; around two fifths is in the top ten. Specimen: peripheral blood, collected from a patient treated with radiotherapy plus ipilimumab. The receptor set was obtained from a human donor with non-small cell lung cancer that progressed on radiotherapy plus ipilimumab. CDR3s include the opening cysteine and the closing phenylalanine or tryptophan. Each record gives: clone size, V gene, D gene, J gene, CDR3 DNA, CDR3 protein. The D gene is left open where the match is weak. Some rows have no size entry. The others give once, few or many, or a class for an expanded clone.

NA,TRBV5-1,NA,TRBJ2-6,TGCGCCAGCAGCTTCGACTTTAACTCTGGGGCCAACGTCCTGACTTTC,CASSFDFNSGANVLTF
NA,TRBV19,NA,TRBJ2-7,TGTGCCAGTAGCCTCCGGGACACCTACGAGCAGTACTTC,CASSLRDTYEQYF
NA,TRBV2,TRBD1,TRBJ2-2,TGTGCCAGCAGCCGGGACAGGGAATTCGGGGAGCTGTTTTTT,CASSRDREFGELFF
NA,TRBV27,NA,TRBJ2-2,TGTGCCAGCACGGTAAACTTTAACACCGGGGAGCTGTTTTTT,CASTVNFNTGELFF
NA,TRBV11-2,NA,TRBJ2-7,TGTGCCAGCAGCTTAGTAGGTACGGTCGCCTACGAGCAGTACTTC,CASSLVGTVAYEQYF
NA,TRBV4-1,NA,TRBJ2-7,TGCGCCAGCAGCCAAGTCCGAGGGACAAATTACGAGCAGTACTTC,CASSQVRGTNYEQYF
NA,TRBV2,TRBD1,TRBJ1-4,TGTGCCAGCAGCGAATTGACAGGGAGTAATGAAAAACTGTTTTTT,CASSELTGSNEKLFF
NA,TRBV5-6,NA,TRBJ1-4,TGTGCCAGCAGCTTGCTGGGCAGGGCGAATGAAAAACTGTTTTTT,CASSLLGRANEKLFF
NA,TRBV30,TRBD1,TRBJ2-5,TGTGCCTGGAGTAGGGACAGGGGGCAAGAGACCCAGTACTTC,CAWSRDRGQETQYF
NA,TRBV28,NA,TRBJ2-3,TGTGCCAGCAGTTCCCCGAGCCCGCAACGACAGACAGATACGCAGTATTTT,CASSSPSPQRQTDTQYF
NA,TRBV5-8,TRBD1,TRBJ1-4,TGTGCCAGCAGCCCAGGACAGGTTTTCAACAATGAAAAACTGTTTTTT,CASSPGQVFNNEKLFF
NA,TRBV4-1,NA,TRBJ2-2,TGCGCCAGCAGCCAAGATAGTGCGTACACCGGGGAGCTGTTTTTT,CASSQDSAYTGELFF
NA,TRBV7-2,TRBD1,TRBJ2-5,TGTGCCAGCAGCCTCGGACAGGGGGCGCTTGAGACCCAGTACTTC,CASSLGQGALETQYF
NA,TRBV6-1,NA,TRBJ2-5,TGTGCCAGCAGCAAATCAGGACAAGGAGAGACCCAGTACTTC,CASSKSGQGETQYF
once,TRBV29-1,NA,TRBJ2-5,TGCAGCGTTCGACTTTTGGGGGAGACCCAGTACTTC,CSVRLLGETQYF
NA,TRBV9,TRBD2,TRBJ2-7,TGTGCCAGCAGCCTGCGCGGGGGGACTTACGAGCAGTACTTC,CASSLRGGTYEQYF
NA,TRBV2,NA,TRBJ1-1,TGTGCCAGCAGTAAGGCCGGGAGGGGCATGAACACTGAAGCTTTCTTT,CASSKAGRGMNTEAFF
NA,TRBV9,NA,TRBJ1-4,TGTGCCAGCAGCTCGAGGGGGGCAGGGAGTGAAAAACTGTTTTTT,CASSSRGAGSEKLFF
NA,TRBV4-1,NA,TRBJ2-2,TGCGCCAGCAGCTACGACAGGAACACCGGGGAGCTGTTTTTT,CASSYDRNTGELFF
NA,TRBV9,NA,TRBJ1-1,TGTGCCAGCAGTGAAATGGGGAGGGCCGAAGCTTTCTTT,CASSEMGRAEAFF
NA,TRBV7-9,TRBD1,TRBJ2-5,TGTGCCAGCAGCTCCGGGGACAGCTACTTCTTGGCCCAGTACTTC,CASSSGDSYFLAQYF
NA,TRBV28,TRBD1,TRBJ2-7,TGTGCCAGCAGTCAAGGACAGGGGTTGACCTACGAGCAGTACTTC,CASSQGQGLTYEQYF
once,TRBV25-1,NA,TRBJ2-5,TGTGCCAGCAGTCCCGCAGAGACCCAGTACTTC,CASSPAETQYF
NA,TRBV28,NA,TRBJ1-3,TGTGCCAGCAGTTTGGGCAGGAGCTCTGGAAACACCATATATTTT,CASSLGRSSGNTIYF
once,TRBV19,TRBD1,TRBJ1-2,TGTGCCAGTAGTACAGGACAGGGTCCTATGAGCGGCTACACCTTC,CASSTGQGPMSGYTF
NA,TRBV5-1,NA,TRBJ1-1,TGCGCCAGCAGCTTGTACGAGAGTAGGGGAGAAGCTTTCTTT,CASSLYESRGEAFF
NA,TRBV30,NA,TRBJ1-5,TGTGCCTGGAGGAATGGGGCCGTCTATAGCAATCAGCCCCAGCATTTT,CAWRNGAVYSNQPQHF
NA,TRBV9,NA,TRBJ1-1,TGTGCCAGCAGCGCGCGATCCGGGACATACACTGAAGCTTTCTTT,CASSARSGTYTEAFF
few,TRBV5-1,TRBD2,TRBJ2-5,TGCGCCAGCAGCTTGGGTCCTAGCGGGGATCAAGAGACCCAGTACTTC,CASSLGPSGDQETQYF
NA,TRBV27,TRBD1,TRBJ2-7,TGTGCCAGCAGTCCAGGGACAGCTTTTGCCTACGAGCAGTACTTC,CASSPGTAFAYEQYF
NA,TRBV30,TRBD2,TRBJ2-5,TGTGCCTGGAGTGTCCCTAGCGGAGGGCAAGAGACCCAGTACTTC,CAWSVPSGGQETQYF
NA,TRBV10-1,TRBD2,TRBJ2-3,TGCGCCAGCAGCGTTGGACTAGCGGGAGTGGCAGATACGCAGTATTTT,CASSVGLAGVADTQYF
NA,TRBV27,NA,TRBJ2-1,TGTGCCAGCAGTCCCGCCCCCCTCTCCTACAATGAGCAGTTCTTC,CASSPAPLSYNEQFF
NA,TRBV10-2,NA,TRBJ2-5,TGCGCCAGCAAAAAGGAAGAGACCCAGTACTTC,CASKKEETQYF
NA,TRBV7-3,TRBD1,TRBJ2-2,TGTGCCAGCAGTCAAACGACAGGGACCGGGGAGCTGTTTTTT,CASSQTTGTGELFF
NA,TRBV9,NA,TRBJ2-2,TGTGCCAGCAGCGGAGGACTCCAGGGGGGGGAGCTGTTTTTT,CASSGGLQGGELFF
NA,TRBV19,NA,TRBJ1-5,TGTGCCAGTAGTCCCCCGGGGTCCAATCAGCCCCAGCATTTT,CASSPPGSNQPQHF
NA,TRBV11-3,NA,TRBJ2-1,TGTGCCAGCAGCTACCAGGGCCCCGGCGGCGGTTACAATGAGCAGTTCTTC,CASSYQGPGGGYNEQFF
NA,TRBV14,NA,TRBJ1-3,TGTGCCAGCAGCCAAGATTTGAGTTTAAGAAGAAACACCATATATTTT,CASSQDLSLRRNTIYF
NA,TRBV5-1,TRBD2,TRBJ2-5,TGCGCCAGCAGAACTGAGCGGGAGCGGTATGAGACCCAGTACTTC,CASRTERERYETQYF
NA,TRBV27,TRBD1,TRBJ1-2,TGTGCCAGCAGTCGGGGGGACAGGGGTAACTATGGCTACACCTTC,CASSRGDRGNYGYTF
few,TRBV19,NA,TRBJ1-2,TGTGCCAGTAAACCGGGGCAGGGCGACTATGGCTACACCTTC,CASKPGQGDYGYTF
NA,TRBV28,NA,TRBJ1-2,TGTGCCAGCAGATCGGAGGGCTACACCTTC,CASRSEGYTF
NA,TRBV19,NA,TRBJ1-5,TGTGCCAGTAGTTCAAACCCCGGGGGTCAGCCCCAGCATTTT,CASSSNPGGQPQHF
once,TRBV18,NA,TRBJ2-7,TGTGCCAGCTCACCGGGGGCTCCACTGGGCTCCTACGAGCAGTACTTC,CASSPGAPLGSYEQYF
few,TRBV28,NA,TRBJ2-1,TGTGCCAGCAGTTTAGACCGCCGGGACTGGCATCACAATGAGCAGTTCTTC,CASSLDRRDWHHNEQFF
few,TRBV19,TRBD1,TRBJ2-2,TGTGCCAGTAGGACCCTCGGCCGGACAGGGGGCCCTCTGAACACCGGGGAGCTGTTTTTT,CASRTLGRTGGPLNTGELFF
few,TRBV9,NA,TRBJ1-1,TGTGCCAGCAGCGTAGACCCCGGAGGGGCGATGAACACTGAAGCTTTCTTT,CASSVDPGGAMNTEAFF
NA,TRBV27,NA,TRBJ2-7,TGTGCCAGCAGTTTAGTGCCAGCCTACGAGCAGTACTTC,CASSLVPAYEQYF
NA,TRBV28,TRBD2,TRBJ2-3,TGTGCCAGCAGTTCTCGGACTAGCGGGAGGTTGATAGATACGCAGTATTTT,CASSSRTSGRLIDTQYF
NA,TRBV6-1,TRBD2,TRBJ2-3,TGTGCCAGCAGTGTATGGACTAGCCGCCGGGATACGCAGTATTTT,CASSVWTSRRDTQYF
NA,TRBV10-3,NA,TRBJ1-2,TGTGCCATCAGTGATCCCACAGGGCAGGGTGGCTACACCTTC,CAISDPTGQGGYTF
NA,TRBV9,NA,TRBJ1-1,TGTGCCAGCAGCGAAGGACAGACTAGCCAAGCTTTCTTT,CASSEGQTSQAFF
once,TRBV6-1,NA,TRBJ2-1,TGTGCCAGCAGCGGGGACTGGAGCTCCTACAATGAGCAGTTCTTC,CASSGDWSSYNEQFF
NA,TRBV5-6,NA,TRBJ2-1,TGTGCCAGCAGCTTTACGGGGATCGGGGTCTACAATGAGCAGTTCTTC,CASSFTGIGVYNEQFF
NA,TRBV30,NA,TRBJ1-2,TGTGCCTGGACCGACGTGGGGGGCTTTATTCGCTACACCTTC,CAWTDVGGFIRYTF
NA,TRBV29-1,NA,TRBJ2-1,TGCAGCGTTGCTTTTGCAGTGAAGACACGGAATGAGCAGTTCTTC,CSVAFAVKTRNEQFF
NA,TRBV11-2,TRBD1,TRBJ1-1,TGTGCCAGCAGCTTAGCGGGGACAGTTGAAGCTTTCTTT,CASSLAGTVEAFF
NA,TRBV15,NA,TRBJ2-2,TGTGCCACCAGCAGAGCGGTTAGGAACACCGGGGAGCTGTTTTTT,CATSRAVRNTGELFF